The 10 T cell receptor beta chains below all came from one sample that was sequenced in a study of shared clonotypes between healthy human individuals. Profiling relied on immunoSEQ multiplex PCR, and the TCRdb table lists in-frame clones only, not all of them. The sample consists of around 2.1 million clones, 85% to 95% of them appearing once. CD45RO-negative, CCR7-selected cells formed the naive CD8 fraction, which excluded terminally differentiated effector memory CD45RA+ cells. The sequencing input was naive CD8+ T cells from PBMCs. All receptors come from a man aged 18-30 years in good health. Some clones in this sample may be carry-over from other donors' samples.

The chain links TRBV6-6 to TRBJ2-3; 8 bases line up with TRBD2. CDR1 and CDR2 (germline): MNHNY, SVGAGI (reference sequence). The CDR3 sequence is 16 residues long. The V and J ends lost 6 bases and 4 bases, in that order; junction bases with no gene match: 12. CDR3 residues: CASRRARREVSDTQYF. CDR3 DNA: TGTGCCAGCAGACGGGCGCGGCGGGAGGTCTCAGATACGCAGTATTTT.

The genes are TRBV7-6 and TRBJ2-1, with 8 bases matching TRBD2. The CDR3 runs to 19 residues. J lost 4 bases, V lost 5 bases, and 19 bases had no gene match. The V gene's germline CDR1 is SGHVS and CDR2 FNYEAQ. CDR3 sequence: CASSTPVYVTSADYNEQFF. CDR3 DNA: TGTGCCAGCAGCACCCCGGTGTACGTGACTAGCGCCGATTACAATGAGCAGTTCTTC. The whole variable domain, remainder taken from reference TRBV7-6 and TRBJ2-1, is GAGVSQSPRYKVTKRGQDVALRCDPISGHVSLYWYRQALGQGPEFLTYFNYEAQQDKSGLPNDRFSAERPEGSISTLTIQRTEQRDSAMYRCASSTPVYVTSADYNEQFFGPGTRLTVL.

With respect to this clone: Other DNA variants within this sample encode the same CDR3. J is TRBJ2-3 and V is TRBV18; D gene unclear. The V end was cut by 3 bases, the J end by 0 bases, with 10 bases between. The CDR3 consists of 15 residues. CDR1 and CDR2 from the germline V gene are KGHSH and LQKENI. Written as DNA, the CDR3 is TGTGCCAGCTCACCGGGTGTGACTAGCACAGATACGCAGTATTTT. Its translation: CASSPGVTSTDTQYF. The complete variable domain, with remaining parts taken from reference TRBV18 and TRBJ2-3, reads NAGVMQNPRHLVRRRGQEARLRCSPMKGHSHVYWYRQLPEEGLKFMVYLQKENIIDESGMPKERFSAEFPKEGPSILRIQQVVRGDSAAYFCASSPGVTSTDTQYFGPGTRLTVL.

V gene TRBV7-9 combines with J gene TRBJ2-1; TRBD2 is a possible D gene (5 bases). The CDR3 is 15 amino acids. Germline V gene sequence: CDR1 SEHNR, CDR2 FQNEAQ (reference sequence). V gave up 5 bases and J gave up 8 bases, with 19 bases separating them. The CDR3 DNA reads as TGTGCCAGCAGCACCTCGCGACTGCGGGTCGATGAGCAGTTCTTC. Residues: CASSTSRLRVDEQFF.

The rearrangement uses TRBV9 and TRBJ1-1; unclear D gene. Trimming stripped 2 bases from V and 1 base from J, with 9 bases between. The CDR3 has 14 residues. The germline V gene encodes CDR1 SGDLS and CDR2 YYNGEE. The CDR3 is CASSVFSANTEAFF. The CDR3 nucleotides are TGTGCCAGCAGCGTCTTCTCAGCGAACACTGAAGCTTTCTTT.

To note about this clone: Additional DNA sequences in this sample encode the identical CDR3. For the CDR3, the DNA is TGTGCCAGCAGCTTGGACAATACCTACGAGCAGTACTTC. Its translation is CASSLDNTYEQYF. This sequence joins TRBV7-9 and TRBJ2-7, with D perhaps matching TRBD1 (5 bases). The CDR3 loop spans 13 amino acids. V dropped 3 bases and J dropped 2 bases, with 8 bases sitting between them. Germline values: CDR1 SEHNR, CDR2 FQNEAQ (reference sequence).

The CDR3 nucleotides are TGTGCCAGCAGTTTAACACCGGGACCCCGTTACGAGCAGTACTTC. Translated, it gives CASSLTPGPRYEQYF. The chain couples TRBV6-5 to TRBJ2-7; tentatively, D is TRBD1 or TRBD2 (5 bases each). There are 15 residues in the CDR3. Trimming stripped 4 bases from V and 4 bases from J, with 17 bases between. Germline V gives CDR1 MNHEY, CDR2 SVGAGI.

The chain couples TRBV5-1 to TRBJ1-5; D gene unclear. The ends were cut back, 0 bases at V and 0 bases at J, with 10 bases in the middle. CDR3 length: 16 amino acids. Germline V gene data show CDR1 as SGHRS and CDR2 as YFSETQ. The DNA for the CDR3 is TGCGCCAGCAGCTTGGGGGCGGATTATAGCAATCAGCCCCAGCATTTT. It yields the protein CASSLGADYSNQPQHF. The entire variable domain, with the rest obtained from reference TRBV5-1 and TRBJ1-5, is as follows: KAGVTQTPRYLIKTRGQQVTLSCSPISGHRSVSWYQQTPGQGLQFLFEYFSETQRNKGNFPGRFSGRQFSNSRSEMNVSTLELGDSALYLCASSLGADYSNQPQHFGDGTRLSIL.

This sequence joins TRBV10-3 and TRBJ1-5; 7 nucleotides match TRBD1. The germline V gene encodes CDR1 ENHRY and CDR2 SYGVKD. This CDR3 is built from 14 residues. V gave up 6 bases and J gave up 1 base; unmatched junction bases: 3. The CDR3: CAISPGQSNQPQHF. The CDR3 DNA sequence: TGTGCCATCAGCCCGGGACAGAGCAATCAGCCCCAGCATTTT.

On this clone itself: The identical CDR3 is also encoded by other nucleotide sequences in the sample. This chain uses TRBV14 with TRBJ2-1, with 9 bases that match TRBD1. Trimming removed 8 bases from V and 4 bases from J; junction bases left unmatched: 3. The germline gives CDR1 SGHDN, CDR2 FVKESK. The CDR3 runs 13 residues. The CDR3 nucleotides read TGTGCCAGCTCACAGGGGGCTTACAATGAGCAGTTCTTC. This translates into CASSQGAYNEQFF.